This T cell receptor (beta chain) emerged from a study of molecular identifiers for immune sequencing clone quantification. This clonotype was observed many times. The antigen is unknown. The CDR3 is 16 amino acids. The germline gives CDR1 SGHTA, CDR2 FQGNSA. Trimming at V came to 2 bases and at J to 2 bases, leaving 5 bases not matched to a gene. Findings and limits, study-wide: More than 97% of effector molecules, versus under 1% of naive-cell molecules, belonged to clones above 20 RNA copies.

Bulk TCR libraries used previously described methods and listed TCR primers. Via MiXCR, TCRdb re-called the PCR reads, giving one row per CDR3 protein. The sample shows hundreds of thousands of distinct CDR3 sequences, roughly 24% of them seen only once. Source material: naive CD8+ T cells from blood, with Jurkat cell RNA spiked in. Subset indicated: FACS-sorted CD8+CD4-CCR7+CD45RA+ naive T cells. The rearrangement joins TRBV7-2 to TRBJ2-3; 9 positions match TRBD2. The sequence was obtained from a human donor in good health. Some libraries in this study had Jurkat cell RNA spiked in. The CDR3 spells CASSLPIAGDTDTQYF. Here the CDR3 DNA reads TGTGCCAGCAGCTTACCGATAGCGGGGGACACAGATACGCAGTATTTT.